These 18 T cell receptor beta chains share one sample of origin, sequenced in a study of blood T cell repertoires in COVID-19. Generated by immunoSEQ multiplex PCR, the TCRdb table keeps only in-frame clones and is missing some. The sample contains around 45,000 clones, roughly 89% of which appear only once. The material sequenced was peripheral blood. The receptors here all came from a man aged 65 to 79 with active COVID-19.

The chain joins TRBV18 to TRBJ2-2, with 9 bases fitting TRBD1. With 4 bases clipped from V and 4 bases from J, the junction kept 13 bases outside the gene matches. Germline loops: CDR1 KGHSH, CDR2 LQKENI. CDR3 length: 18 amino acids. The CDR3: CASSHGQGRRTGTGELFF. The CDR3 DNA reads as TGTGCCAGCTCACACGGACAGGGGAGGAGAACCGGCACCGGGGAGCTGTTTTTT.

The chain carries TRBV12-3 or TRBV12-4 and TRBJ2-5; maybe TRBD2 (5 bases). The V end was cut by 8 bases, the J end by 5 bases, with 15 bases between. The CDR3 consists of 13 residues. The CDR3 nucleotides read TGTGCCAGCTGCCGCGGGCCCCCGGAGACCCAGTACTTC. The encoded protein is CASCRGPPETQYF.

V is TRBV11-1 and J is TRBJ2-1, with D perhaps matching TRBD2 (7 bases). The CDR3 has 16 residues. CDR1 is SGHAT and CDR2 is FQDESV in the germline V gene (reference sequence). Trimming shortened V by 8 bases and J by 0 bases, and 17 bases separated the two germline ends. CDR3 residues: CASAWGGANSYNEQFF. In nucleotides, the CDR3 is TGTGCCAGCGCCTGGGGGGGGGCCAACTCCTACAATGAGCAGTTCTTC.

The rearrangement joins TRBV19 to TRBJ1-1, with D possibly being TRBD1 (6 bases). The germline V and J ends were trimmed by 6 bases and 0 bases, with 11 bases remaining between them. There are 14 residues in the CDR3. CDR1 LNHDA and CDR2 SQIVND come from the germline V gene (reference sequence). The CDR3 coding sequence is TGTGCCAGTAGCCCCAGGGGCCTGAACACTGAAGCTTTCTTT. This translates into CASSPRGLNTEAFF.

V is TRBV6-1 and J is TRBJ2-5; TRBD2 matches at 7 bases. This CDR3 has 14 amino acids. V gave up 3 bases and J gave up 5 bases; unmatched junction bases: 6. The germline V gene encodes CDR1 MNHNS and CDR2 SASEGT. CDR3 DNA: TGTGCCAGCAGTGAGGCTGGGGGAGGGGAGACCCAGTACTTC. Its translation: CASSEAGGGETQYF.

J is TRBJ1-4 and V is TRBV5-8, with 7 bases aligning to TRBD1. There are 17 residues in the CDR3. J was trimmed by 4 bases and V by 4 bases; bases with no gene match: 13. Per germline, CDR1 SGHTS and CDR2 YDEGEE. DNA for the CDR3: TGTGCCAGCAGCCCCGAGTGGGGGGACAGCCATAATGAAAAACTGTTTTTT. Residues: CASSPEWGDSHNEKLFF.

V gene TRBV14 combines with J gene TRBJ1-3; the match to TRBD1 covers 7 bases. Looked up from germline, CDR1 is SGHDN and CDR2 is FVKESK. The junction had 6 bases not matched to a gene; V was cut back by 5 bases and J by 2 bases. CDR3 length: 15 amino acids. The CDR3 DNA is TGTGCCAGCAGCTTTACAGGGGTGCCTGGAAACACCATATATTTT. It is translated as CASSFTGVPGNTIYF.

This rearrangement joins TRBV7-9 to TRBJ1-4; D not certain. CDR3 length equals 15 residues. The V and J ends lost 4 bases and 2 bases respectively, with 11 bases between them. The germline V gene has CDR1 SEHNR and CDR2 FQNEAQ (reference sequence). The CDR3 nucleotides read TGTGCCAGCAGCTCGAGGGCCAGGACTAATGAAAAACTGTTTTTT. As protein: CASSSRARTNEKLFF. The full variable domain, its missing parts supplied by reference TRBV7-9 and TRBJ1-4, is DTGVSQNPRHKITKRGQNVTFRCDPISEHNRLYWYRQTLGQGPEFLTYFQNEAQLEKSRLLSDRFSAERPKGSFSTLEIQRTEQGDSAMYLCASSSRARTNEKLFFGSGTQLSVL.

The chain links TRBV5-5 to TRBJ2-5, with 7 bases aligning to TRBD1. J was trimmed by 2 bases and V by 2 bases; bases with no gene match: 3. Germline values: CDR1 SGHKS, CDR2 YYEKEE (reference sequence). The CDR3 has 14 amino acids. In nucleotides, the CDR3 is TGTGCCAGCAGCTTCGGGACAGATCAAGAGACCCAGTACTTC. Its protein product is CASSFGTDQETQYF. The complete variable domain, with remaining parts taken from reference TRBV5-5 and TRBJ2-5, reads DAGVTQSPTHLIKTRGQQVTLRCSPISGHKSVSWYQQVLGQGPQFIFQYYEKEERGRGNFPDRFSARQFPNYSSELNVNALLLGDSALYLCASSFGTDQETQYFGPGTRLLVL.

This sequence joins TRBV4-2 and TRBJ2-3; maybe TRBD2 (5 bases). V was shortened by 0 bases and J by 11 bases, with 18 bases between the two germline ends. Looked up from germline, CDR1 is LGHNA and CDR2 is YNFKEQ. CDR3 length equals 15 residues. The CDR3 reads CASSQDLDDLREQYF. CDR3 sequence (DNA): TGTGCCAGCAGCCAAGATTTAGACGACCTTCGGGAGCAGTATTTT.

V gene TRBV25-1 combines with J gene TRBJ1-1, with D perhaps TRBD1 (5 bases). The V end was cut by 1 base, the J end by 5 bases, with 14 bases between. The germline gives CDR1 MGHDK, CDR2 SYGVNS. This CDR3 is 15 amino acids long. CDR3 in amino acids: CASSESTLGGTEAFF. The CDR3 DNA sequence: TGTGCCAGCAGTGAATCGACCTTGGGGGGAACTGAAGCTTTCTTT.

This CDR3 is CASSVAQGPITEAFF. The CDR3 coding sequence is TGTGCCAGCAGCGTAGCACAGGGGCCCATCACTGAAGCTTTCTTT. V usage is TRBV9 and J usage is TRBJ1-1; the match to TRBD1 covers 7 bases. Looked up from germline, CDR1 is SGDLS and CDR2 is YYNGEE. The CDR3 sequence is 15 residues long. Unmatched junction bases numbered 6, after V lost 0 bases and J lost 4 bases.

The CDR3: CASRAGGSNQPQHF. The CDR3 DNA reads as TGTGCCAGCAGGGCAGGGGGGAGCAATCAGCCCCAGCATTTT. The chain employs TRBV25-1 and TRBJ1-5, with 7 nucleotides matching TRBD1. Germline loops: CDR1 MGHDK, CDR2 SYGVNS. The CDR3 spans 14 residues. The V gene end was trimmed by 6 bases and the J gene end by 1 base; junction bases not matched to a gene: 3.

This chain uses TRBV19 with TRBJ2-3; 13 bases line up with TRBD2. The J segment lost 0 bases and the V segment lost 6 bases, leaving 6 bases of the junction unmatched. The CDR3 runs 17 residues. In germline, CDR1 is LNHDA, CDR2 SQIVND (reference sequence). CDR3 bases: TGTGCCAGTAGGCAGACTAGCGGGGGGCCTAGCACAGATACGCAGTATTTT. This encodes CASRQTSGGPSTDTQYF. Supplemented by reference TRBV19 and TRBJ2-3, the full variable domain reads DGGITQSPKYLFRKEGQNVTLSCEQNLNHDAMYWYRQDPGQGLRLIYYSQIVNDFQKGDIAEGYSVSREKKESFPLTVTSAQKNPTAFYLCASRQTSGGPSTDTQYFGPGTRLTVL.

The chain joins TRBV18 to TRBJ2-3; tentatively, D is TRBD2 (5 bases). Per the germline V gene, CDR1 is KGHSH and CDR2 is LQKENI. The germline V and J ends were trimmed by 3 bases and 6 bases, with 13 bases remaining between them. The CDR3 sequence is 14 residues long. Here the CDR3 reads CASSPPPSFDTQYF. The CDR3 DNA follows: TGTGCCAGCTCACCCCCCCCTAGCTTCGATACGCAGTATTTT. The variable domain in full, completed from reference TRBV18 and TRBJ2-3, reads NAGVMQNPRHLVRRRGQEARLRCSPMKGHSHVYWYRQLPEEGLKFMVYLQKENIIDESGMPKERFSAEFPKEGPSILRIQQVVRGDSAAYFCASSPPPSFDTQYFGPGTRLTVL.

CDR3: CASSLGRTDTQYF. The DNA of the CDR3 is TGTGCCAGCAGCTTAGGGCGGACAGATACGCAGTATTTT. This sequence joins TRBV11-2 and TRBJ2-3; no clear D gene. This CDR3 has 13 residues. Germline V gene sequence: CDR1 SGHAT, CDR2 FQNNGV. Trimming took off 1 base at V and 3 bases at J, with 5 bases between the two ends.

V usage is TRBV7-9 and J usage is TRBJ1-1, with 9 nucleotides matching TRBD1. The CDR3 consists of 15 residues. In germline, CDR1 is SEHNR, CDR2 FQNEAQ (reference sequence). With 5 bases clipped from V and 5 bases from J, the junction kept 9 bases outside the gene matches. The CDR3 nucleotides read TGTGCCAGCAGCCCACGGGACAGGGATTTAACTGAAGCTTTCTTT. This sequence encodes CASSPRDRDLTEAFF. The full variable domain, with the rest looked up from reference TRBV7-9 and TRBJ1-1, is DTGVSQNPRHKITKRGQNVTFRCDPISEHNRLYWYRQTLGQGPEFLTYFQNEAQLEKSRLLSDRFSAERPKGSFSTLEIQRTEQGDSAMYLCASSPRDRDLTEAFFGQGTRLTVV.

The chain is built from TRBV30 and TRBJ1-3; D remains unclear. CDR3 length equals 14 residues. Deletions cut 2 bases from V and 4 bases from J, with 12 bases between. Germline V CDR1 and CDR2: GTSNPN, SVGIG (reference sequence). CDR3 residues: CAWSLTVLGNTIYF. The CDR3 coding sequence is TGTGCCTGGAGTTTAACAGTTCTCGGAAACACCATATATTTT.